This TCR beta chain derives from a study of patients and donors after allogeneic stem cell transplantation. In this sample, this clonotype turned up a few times. This CDR3 comprises 12 residues. V lost 5 bases and J lost 3, with 8 bases in between. In TCRdb, the RT-PCR reads were re-called with MiXCR into one record per CDR3 protein. The sample consists of about a million distinct CDR3 sequences, more than 15% of them appearing once. The chain uses TRBV12-3 or TRBV12-4 and TRBJ2-7, with unresolved D. Sequencing was performed on blood, either unsorted or a sorted T cell fraction (not recorded which). The clonotype originates from a human donor who was either an allogeneic HSCT recipient or a stem cell or donor lymphocyte infusion donor (not recorded which). It is not recorded whose cells these are; they may come from a transplant donor. The CDR3 reads CASSSEHYEQYF. The CDR3 DNA follows: TGTGCCAGCAGTAGCGAACACTACGAGCAGTACTTC.